These 30 T cell receptor beta chains were sequenced from one sample in a study of somatic mutations in cytotoxic T cells in rheumatoid arthritis. Data came from immunoSEQ multiplex PCR; TCRdb stores just in-frame clones and leaves some out. Of about 19,000 clones listed, about 81% are singletons. Sequences were obtained from CD8+ T cells sorted from blood. The receptor set was obtained from an adult with rheumatoid arthritis.

The chain carries TRBV4-3 and TRBJ1-2; D not resolved. V shed 3 bases and J shed 2 bases, with 13 bases lying between them. The CDR3 spans 15 residues. The V gene's germline CDR1 is LGHNA and CDR2 YSLEER. The DNA of the CDR3 is TGCGCCAGCAGCCATGGGGTAGGCGCCAACTATGGCTACACCTTC. As protein: CASSHGVGANYGYTF.

V and J are TRBV27 and TRBJ1-1; no clear D gene. Looked up from germline, CDR1 is MNHEY and CDR2 is SMNVEV (reference sequence). The ends were cut back, 3 bases at V and 2 bases at J, with 7 bases in the middle. The CDR3 is 13 amino acids. Written as DNA, the CDR3 is TGTGCCAGCAGTTTCTCGATTAACACTGAAGCTTTCTTT. Encoded protein: CASSFSINTEAFF.

The rearrangement uses TRBV27 and TRBJ1-5; a weak D match, TRBD1 (5 bases). The CDR3 runs to 15 residues. Germline V lookup: CDR1 MNHEY, CDR2 SMNVEV (reference sequence). Trimming pared 2 bases from V and 1 base from J, leaving 9 bases between. CDR3 nucleotide sequence: TGTGCCAGCAGTTTAATATCAGGGAGCAATCAGCCCCAGCATTTT. Its protein product is CASSLISGSNQPQHF.

Note on this clone: Compared with germline, one end of the junction differs, possibly owing to a read error. V usage is TRBV7-7 and J usage is TRBJ2-2, with D perhaps TRBD1 (5 bases). Looked up from germline, CDR1 is SSHAT and CDR2 is FNYEAQ (reference sequence). This CDR3 spans 15 amino acids. The CDR3 sequence: CASSSINQGTGELFF. The DNA of the CDR3 is TGTGCTAGCAGCTCCATAAACCAGGGCACCGGGGAGCTGTTTTTT.

This sequence joins TRBV4-2 and TRBJ2-7, with TRBD2 as a possible D gene (6 bases). V lost 4 bases, J lost 2 bases, and 18 bases lay in between. The CDR3 is 16 amino acids. Germline loops: CDR1 LGHNA, CDR2 YNFKEQ. The CDR3 loop is CASSPLSAGSAYEQYF. The CDR3 DNA sequence: TGTGCCAGCAGCCCCCTGTCCGCGGGGTCAGCCTACGAGCAGTACTTC.

The V call is TRBV9, the J call TRBJ2-3; possible D gene TRBD2, 5 bases. There are 14 residues in the CDR3. V gave up 0 bases and J gave up 5 bases, with 10 bases separating them. Germline-derived CDR1 and CDR2 are SGDLS and YYNGEE. The CDR3 nucleotides are TGTGCCAGCAGCGTAGCAAGACGGGGAGATACGCAGTATTTT. Translating it yields CASSVARRGDTQYF.

This sequence joins TRBV18 and TRBJ2-3; D might be TRBD1 (6 bases). Germline CDR1 and CDR2: KGHSH and LQKENI. The CDR3 extends over 16 amino acids. V lost 0 bases, J lost 1 base, and 11 bases lay in between. The CDR3 coding sequence is TGTGCCAGCTCACCACCTCAGGGGTCCCGCACAGATACGCAGTATTTT. It translates to CASSPPQGSRTDTQYF.

The chain uses TRBV19 and TRBJ1-6, with D maybe TRBD1 (6 bases). Germline values: CDR1 LNHDA, CDR2 SQIVND (reference sequence). The CDR3 spans 16 residues. Trimming took off 7 bases at V and 7 bases at J, with 20 bases between the two ends. CDR3 amino acids: CASTSPLKGTNSPLHF. CDR3 in DNA: TGTGCCAGTACCAGCCCCCTAAAAGGGACAAATTCACCCCTCCACTTT.

This clone was recorded a few times. The chain is built from TRBV4-3 and TRBJ1-1; 10 bases align to TRBD1. Per the germline V gene, CDR1 is LGHNA and CDR2 is YSLEER. Trimming removed 0 bases from V and 4 bases from J; junction bases left unmatched: 5. This CDR3 is built from 16 residues. The CDR3 loop reads CASSQDDRTGGTEAFF. The DNA for the CDR3 is TGCGCCAGCAGCCAAGACGACCGGACAGGGGGCACTGAAGCTTTCTTT.

The chain joins TRBV11-2 to TRBJ2-1; 10 bases fit TRBD2. Germline V gene lookup returns CDR1 SGHAT and CDR2 FQNNGV. The J segment lost 5 bases and the V segment lost 3 bases, leaving 7 bases of the junction unmatched. The CDR3 spans 16 residues. The CDR3 nucleotides are TGTGCCAGCAGCTTGTTAGCGGGACTAGCGCACAATGAGCAGTTCTTC. Translating it yields CASSLLAGLAHNEQFF.

The chain joins TRBV30 to TRBJ1-5; no clear D. Trimming removed 0 bases from V and 7 bases from J, with 7 bases in between. The germline CDR1 and CDR2 sequences are GTSNPN and SVGIG (reference sequence). This CDR3 spans 12 amino acids. The CDR3: CAWSVPRQPQHF. The CDR3 DNA reads TGTGCCTGGAGTGTACCCAGGCAGCCCCAGCATTTT.

The V and J genes are TRBV9 and TRBJ2-7, with D uncertain. V dropped 0 bases and J dropped 1 base, with 5 bases sitting between them. The CDR3 has 13 amino acids. Germline lookup yields CDR1 SGDLS and CDR2 YYNGEE. Written as DNA, the CDR3 is TGTGCCAGCAGCGTAGCGAGTTCCTACGAGCAGTACTTC. Protein product: CASSVASSYEQYF.

CDR3 protein: CASRGGDRSAVGYGYTF. The CDR3, as DNA: TGTGCCAGCAGGGGGGGGGACAGGTCGGCCGTGGGCTATGGCTACACCTTC. The chain links TRBV27 to TRBJ1-2; 8 nucleotides align to TRBD1. V was pared by 6 bases and J by 4 bases, with 16 bases of the junction left unmatched. The CDR3 consists of 17 residues. Per the germline V gene, CDR1 is MNHEY and CDR2 is SMNVEV (reference sequence).

This clone is a singleton in its sample. The rearrangement links TRBV12-1 to TRBJ2-5; TRBD1, the D gene given by the table, was not confirmed from the DNA. TRBV12-1 constitutes a pseudogene. There are 18 residues in the CDR3. The DNA of the CDR3 is TGTGCCAGCAGCCCTTTAAGCGCGACAGGGGGCCTCCAAGAGACCCAGTACTTC. It translates to CASSPLSATGGLQETQYF.

This chain uses TRBV4-1 with TRBJ2-1; D gene unclear. The CDR3 covers 15 residues. Between the trimmed V and J ends, which lost 2 bases and 5 bases, there was a span of 13 bases. Germline V CDR1 and CDR2: MGHRA, YSYEKL. CDR3 bases: TGCGCCAGCAGCCAAAGACATGGGAACCACAATGAGCAGTTCTTC. As protein: CASSQRHGNHNEQFF.

This clone appeared once. This sequence joins TRBV9 and TRBJ1-1; D remains unclear. This CDR3 contains 13 residues. Trimming shortened V by 5 bases and J by 1 base, and 9 bases separated the two germline ends. Looked up from germline, CDR1 is SGDLS and CDR2 is YYNGEE. In nucleotides, the CDR3 is TGTGCCAGCAGATGGACCGAGAACACTGAAGCTTTCTTT. Its translation: CASRWTENTEAFF.

CDR3 bases: TGTGCCAGCAGTTACAATCCCCTCAACTATGGCTACACCTTC. It is translated as CASSYNPLNYGYTF. The chain uses TRBV6-5 and TRBJ1-2; D remains unclear. Deletions cut 2 bases from V and 2 bases from J, with 9 bases between. This CDR3 is built from 14 residues. The germline V gene encodes CDR1 MNHEY and CDR2 SVGAGI.

The rearrangement uses TRBV6-5 and TRBJ1-2; TRBD1 matches 8 bases. V lost 6 bases and J lost 8; bases outside the gene matches: 8. This CDR3 has 13 amino acids. Germline loops: CDR1 MNHEY, CDR2 SVGAGI. Written as DNA, the CDR3 is TGTGCCAGCAGATTTCAGGGGGCGGAGGGCTACACCTTC. Protein: CASRFQGAEGYTF.

The rearrangement links TRBV11-2 to TRBJ1-6; D unresolved. Trimming removed 0 bases from V and 7 bases from J, with 10 bases in between. The CDR3 runs 15 residues. Looked up from germline, CDR1 is SGHAT and CDR2 is FQNNGV. CDR3 DNA: TGTGCCAGCAGCTTAGAGTTACTGGGAAATTCACCCCTCCACTTT. It codes for CASSLELLGNSPLHF.

The chain carries TRBV4-3 and TRBJ2-3, with a weak D call TRBD1 (6 bases). Trimming pared 5 bases from V and 1 base from J, leaving 13 bases between. The germline V gene has CDR1 LGHNA and CDR2 YSLEER. The CDR3 is 15 residues long. The CDR3 DNA reads as TGCGCCAGCAGCTCCCCAGGGGACGGCACAGATACGCAGTATTTT. Protein product: CASSSPGDGTDTQYF.

The chain uses TRBV5-4 and TRBJ2-3, with D unclear. This CDR3 comprises 14 residues. Germline assignment: CDR1 SGHNT and CDR2 YYREEE (reference sequence). Trimming pared 2 bases from V and 0 bases from J, leaving 7 bases between. The CDR3 sequence is CASSFSTSTDTQYF. In nucleotides, the CDR3 is TGTGCCAGCAGCTTCTCTACTAGCACAGATACGCAGTATTTT.

The table lists this clone with a few counts. The chain combines TRBV27 with TRBJ1-2; no clear D. CDR1 and CDR2 (germline): MNHEY, SMNVEV (reference sequence). This CDR3 is built from 13 residues. With 4 bases removed from V and 7 bases from J, the gap between germline ends came to 13 bases. In DNA form, the CDR3 reads TGTGCCAGCAGTTCGATAAGGGCCAGTGGCTACACCTTC. Translating it yields CASSSIRASGYTF.

The rearrangement uses TRBV10-2 and TRBJ1-1; no clear D. Trimming left V 6 bases short and J 8 bases short, with 19 bases between. Germline loops: CDR1 WSHSY, CDR2 SAAADI. The CDR3 contains 14 residues. The CDR3 reads CASRADGSWREAFF. Here the CDR3 DNA reads TGCGCCAGCAGGGCGGACGGGAGTTGGAGGGAAGCTTTCTTT.

This sequence joins TRBV27 and TRBJ1-4, with a tentative D call TRBD1 (5 bases). Germline-derived CDR1 and CDR2 are MNHEY and SMNVEV (reference sequence). V lost 5 bases to trimming and J lost 7 bases, with 14 bases between them. The CDR3 has 14 residues. The CDR3, as DNA: TGTGCCAGCAGTCGGCAGGGAAGTGGTGAAAAACTGTTTTTT. This translates into CASSRQGSGEKLFF.

The V and J genes are TRBV7-8 and TRBJ2-5; D is tentatively TRBD1 or TRBD2 (5 bases each). The CDR3 spans 14 residues. V was clipped by 1 base and J by 3 bases, with 9 bases between them. Germline V gene lookup returns CDR1 SGHVS and CDR2 FQNEAQ. DNA of the CDR3: TGTGCCAGCAGCTTAGGAGGGGTGGAAGAGACCCAGTACTTC. Its protein product is CASSLGGVEETQYF.

The chain links TRBV28 to TRBJ1-1; possible D gene TRBD1, 5 bases. Germline CDR1 and CDR2: MDHEN and SYDVKM. The V gene lost 4 bases and the J gene lost 4 bases, with 16 bases spanning the gap. This CDR3 is built from 15 residues. The CDR3 DNA follows: TGTGCCAGCAGTTGGGGAGGGGCAGGTACCACTGAAGCTTTCTTT. Amino acids: CASSWGGAGTTEAFF.

This clone is judged medium-sized. The gene calls are TRBV9 and TRBJ2-3; D is ambiguous. The germline V gene encodes CDR1 SGDLS and CDR2 YYNGEE. The CDR3 sequence is 15 residues long. V was pared by 3 bases and J by 2 bases, with 13 bases between. As DNA, the CDR3 is TGTGCCAGCAGCGAAAGTGGGGTGATCACAGATACGCAGTATTTT. Amino acids: CASSESGVITDTQYF.

The V gene is TRBV2, the J gene TRBJ2-4; TRBD2 might be the D (5 bases). This CDR3 is 13 amino acids long. V lost 5 bases and J 6 bases, leaving 11 bases between the germline ends. Germline values: CDR1 SNHLY, CDR2 FYNNEI. The CDR3 nucleotides read TGTGCCAGCAGTTTACGGGGAACAAACATTCAGTACTTC. This translates into CASSLRGTNIQYF. Combining the CDR3 with reference TRBV2 and TRBJ2-4 gives the whole variable domain EPEVTQTPSHQVTQMGQEVILRCVPISNHLYFYWYRQILGQKVEFLVSFYNNEISEKSEIFDDQFSVERPDGSNFTLKIRSTKLEDSAMYFCASSLRGTNIQYFGAGTRLSVL.

This rearrangement joins TRBV9 to TRBJ1-5; the match to TRBD1 covers 7 bases. Per germline, CDR1 SGDLS and CDR2 YYNGEE. The CDR3 covers 15 residues. V was pared by 3 bases and J by 6 bases, with 9 bases of the junction left unmatched. The DNA for the CDR3 is TGTGCCAGCAGCGCCGGAGGGGGCAGGGGTCAGCCCCAGCATTTT. Translated: CASSAGGGRGQPQHF.

The chain links TRBV7-8 to TRBJ1-5; D is unresolved. This CDR3 has 14 residues. V dropped 5 bases and J dropped 3 bases, with 11 bases sitting between them. Germline CDR1 is SGHVS and CDR2 is FQNEAQ. The CDR3 region is CASSQTRNNQPQHF. The DNA for the CDR3 is TGTGCCAGCAGCCAGACCAGAAACAATCAGCCCCAGCATTTT. Full variable domain (outside the CDR3, taken from reference TRBV7-8 and TRBJ1-5): GAGVSQSPRYKVAKRGQDVALRCDPISGHVSLFWYQQALGQGPEFLTYFQNEAQLDKSGLPSDRFFAERPEGSVSTLKIQRTQQEDSAVYLCASSQTRNNQPQHFGDGTRLSIL.